The T cell receptor (beta chain) described here comes from a study of blood T cell repertoires in COVID-19. Study summary: Acute and convalescent COVID-19 specimens originated in the United States, Italy and Spain.

Profiling relied on immunoSEQ multiplex PCR, and the TCRdb table lists in-frame clones only, not all of them. The sample lists under 130,000 clones, 69% occurring once. The junction had 13 bases not matched to a gene; V was cut back by 4 bases and J by 4 bases. There are 17 residues in the CDR3. The germline CDR1 and CDR2 sequences are MNHNS and SASEGT. The source material was peripheral blood. The TCR sequence derives from a man older than 75 with acute or convalescent COVID-19. The chain has TRBV6-1 and TRBJ2-7, with TRBD2 matching 10 bases. For the CDR3, the DNA is TGTGCCAGCAGTGGACGTGCTAGCGGGAGCATCATGTACGAGCAGTACTTC. Protein product: CASSGRASGSIMYEQYF.